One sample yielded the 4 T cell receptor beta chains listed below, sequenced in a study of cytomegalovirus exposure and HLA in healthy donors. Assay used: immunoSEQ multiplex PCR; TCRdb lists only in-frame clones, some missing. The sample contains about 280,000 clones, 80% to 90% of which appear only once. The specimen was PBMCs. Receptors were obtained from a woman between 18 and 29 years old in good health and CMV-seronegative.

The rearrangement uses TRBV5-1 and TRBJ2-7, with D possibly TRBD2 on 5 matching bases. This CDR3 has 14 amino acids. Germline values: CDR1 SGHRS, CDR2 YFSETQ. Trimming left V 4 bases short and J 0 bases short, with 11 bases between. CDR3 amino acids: CASSTRRSSYEQYF. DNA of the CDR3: TGCGCCAGCAGCACTAGACGGAGCTCCTACGAGCAGTACTTC.

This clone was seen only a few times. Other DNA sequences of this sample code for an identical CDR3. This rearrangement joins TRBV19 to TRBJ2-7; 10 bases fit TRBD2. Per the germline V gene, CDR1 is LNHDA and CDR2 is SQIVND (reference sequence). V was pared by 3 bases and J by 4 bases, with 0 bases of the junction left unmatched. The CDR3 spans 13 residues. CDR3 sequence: CASSMTSGYEQYF. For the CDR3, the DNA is TGTGCCAGTAGTATGACTAGCGGGTACGAGCAGTACTTC.

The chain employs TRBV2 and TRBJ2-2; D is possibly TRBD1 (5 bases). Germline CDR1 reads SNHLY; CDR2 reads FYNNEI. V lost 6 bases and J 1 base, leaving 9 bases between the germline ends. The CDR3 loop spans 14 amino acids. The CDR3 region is CASRGVQNTGELFF. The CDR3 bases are TGTGCCAGCAGAGGGGTTCAGAACACCGGGGAGCTGTTTTTT.

CDR3 region: CATSRDAAGGVLRNGYTF. The CDR3 coding sequence is TGTGCCACCAGCAGAGATGCGGCAGGGGGCGTTCTAAGGAATGGCTACACCTTC. V gene TRBV15 combines with J gene TRBJ1-2, with TRBD1 matching 8 bases. After removal of 0 bases from V and 6 bases from J, the junction contained 15 bases not matched to a gene. Germline V gene lookup returns CDR1 LNHNV and CDR2 YYDKDF (reference sequence). This CDR3 has 18 amino acids. Supplemented by reference TRBV15 and TRBJ1-2, the full variable domain reads DAMVIQNPRYQVTQFGKPVTLSCSQTLNHNVMYWYQQKSSQAPKLLFHYYDKDFNNEADTPDNFQSRRPNTSFCFLDIRSPGLGDTAMYLCATSRDAAGGVLRNGYTFGSGTRLTVV.